These 20 T cell receptor beta chains were sequenced from one sample in a study of T cells in localized non-small cell lung cancer. Assay: immunoSEQ multiplex PCR; the TCRdb copy retains only in-frame clones and omits some. The sample consists of tens of thousands of clones, approximately 86% of them appearing once. The sample here was peripheral blood, taken before any cancer treatment. Receptors originate from a man between 40 and 69 years old with stage I squamous cell lung carcinoma.

This rearrangement joins TRBV5-6 to TRBJ1-5; no clear D. Trimming stripped 4 bases from V and 5 bases from J, with 7 bases between. This CDR3 is built from 12 residues. Germline values: CDR1 SGHDT, CDR2 YYEEEE. The CDR3 sequence: CASSRRDQPQHF. The CDR3 nucleotides are TGTGCCAGCAGCCGTCGGGATCAGCCCCAGCATTTT.

The chain uses TRBV18 and TRBJ1-6; 10 nucleotides line up with TRBD1. Germline V gene lookup returns CDR1 KGHSH and CDR2 LQKENI. Trimming cost V 3 bases and J 6 bases; bases outside gene matches: 5. The CDR3 covers 16 residues. CDR3 sequence reads: CASSPARDRGNSPLHF. The CDR3 nucleotides are TGTGCCAGCTCACCGGCCCGGGACAGGGGTAATTCACCCCTCCACTTT.

The rearrangement uses TRBV19 and TRBJ1-5; D call uncertain. Germline CDR1 LNHDA, CDR2 SQIVND (reference sequence). Trimming pared 4 bases from V and 0 bases from J, leaving 13 bases between. The CDR3 sequence is 16 residues long. In DNA, the CDR3 is TGTGCCAGTAGTACGGAGGACTGGACTAGCAATCAGCCCCAGCATTTT. Protein: CASSTEDWTSNQPQHF. The whole variable domain, filled in from reference TRBV19 and TRBJ1-5, reads DGGITQSPKYLFRKEGQNVTLSCEQNLNHDAMYWYRQDPGQGLRLIYYSQIVNDFQKGDIAEGYSVSREKKESFPLTVTSAQKNPTAFYLCASSTEDWTSNQPQHFGDGTRLSIL.

This clone was counted a few times. Other DNA sequences in the sample encode the same CDR3. This chain joins TRBV6-5 and TRBJ1-1; TRBD1 matches 10 bases. Germline V gene sequence: CDR1 MNHEY, CDR2 SVGAGI. After removal of 6 bases from V and 2 bases from J, the junction contained 6 bases not matched to a gene. CDR3 length: 15 residues. For the CDR3, the DNA is TGTGCCAGCAGCCCTCGGGACAGGGGTAACACTGAAGCTTTCTTT. Encoded protein: CASSPRDRGNTEAFF.

The chain uses TRBV29-1 and TRBJ1-2; the D gene is possibly TRBD1 (5 bases). This CDR3 has 15 residues. The ends were cut back, 6 bases at V and 2 bases at J, with 19 bases in the middle. Per the germline V gene, CDR1 is SQVTM and CDR2 is ANQGSEA. The CDR3 DNA sequence: TGCAGCGTCTTAATACGGGGGACTCTAAACTATGGCTACACCTTC. It is translated as CSVLIRGTLNYGYTF.

The V gene is TRBV6-1, the J gene TRBJ2-7; 7 bases line up with TRBD1. CDR1 and CDR2 (germline): MNHNS, SASEGT. This CDR3 spans 14 amino acids. V was clipped by 0 bases and J by 4 bases; unmatched bases: 3. CDR3 coding DNA: TGTGCCAGCAGTGAAGCGCCAGGGGGTTACGAGCAGTACTTC. This gives the protein CASSEAPGGYEQYF.

The chain carries TRBV7-8 and TRBJ1-1; tentative D call: TRBD1 (5 bases). Trimming removed 0 bases from V and 0 bases from J, with 11 bases in between. CDR3 length equals 16 residues. Germline V gene sequence: CDR1 SGHVS, CDR2 FQNEAQ. This chain's CDR3 is CASSLAAGTVNTEAFF. The CDR3 nucleotides are TGTGCCAGCAGCTTAGCCGCCGGGACCGTGAACACTGAAGCTTTCTTT.

CDR3 region: CASSGSRYDNEQFF. In DNA form, the CDR3 reads TGTGCCAGCAGCGGTTCTAGGTATGACAATGAGCAGTTCTTC. The rearrangement links TRBV2 to TRBJ2-1; D is ambiguous. The CDR3 spans 14 residues. The V gene lost 6 bases and the J gene lost 5 bases, with 14 bases spanning the gap. Looked up from germline, CDR1 is SNHLY and CDR2 is FYNNEI. The full variable domain, its missing parts supplied by reference TRBV2 and TRBJ2-1, is EPEVTQTPSHQVTQMGQEVILRCVPISNHLYFYWYRQILGQKVEFLVSFYNNEISEKSEIFDDQFSVERPDGSNFTLKIRSTKLEDSAMYFCASSGSRYDNEQFFGPGTRLTVL.

This rearrangement joins TRBV4-2 to TRBJ1-3; the D is unclear. V was shortened by 0 bases and J by 0 bases, with 9 bases between the two germline ends. Germline V CDR1 and CDR2: LGHNA, YNFKEQ. This CDR3 has 16 amino acids. The DNA for the CDR3 is TGTGCCAGCAGCCAAGATTGGCAGAACTCTGGAAACACCATATATTTT. Translating it yields CASSQDWQNSGNTIYF.

CDR3 in amino acids: CASSLEVTGGSYEQYF. CDR3 DNA sequence: TGTGCCAGCAGCTTAGAGGTGACAGGGGGCTCCTACGAGCAGTACTTC. The rearrangement uses TRBV7-2 and TRBJ2-7; 9 bases are shared with TRBD1. CDR3 length: 16 residues. CDR1 is SGHTA, CDR2 FQGNSA, per germline. V shed 1 base, J shed 0 bases, and the junction held 4 bases outside the gene matches.

The chain combines TRBV6-6 with TRBJ1-2; D not resolved. The V and J ends lost 2 bases and 1 base respectively, with 8 bases between them. Germline-derived CDR1 and CDR2 are MNHNY and SVGAGI (reference sequence). This CDR3 has 14 residues. As DNA, the CDR3 is TGTGCCAGCAGTTACGTGATGGGTAACTATGGCTACACCTTC. Translated: CASSYVMGNYGYTF.

This chain connects TRBV7-2 to TRBJ1-4; TRBD1 might be the D (5 bases). The ends were cut back, 5 bases at V and 3 bases at J, with 13 bases in the middle. The CDR3 extends over 15 amino acids. Germline V gives CDR1 SGHTA, CDR2 FQGNSA. The CDR3 DNA follows: TGTGCCAGCAGCCCTGGGGGGGGTCCTAATGAAAAACTGTTTTTT. Amino acids: CASSPGGGPNEKLFF.

The CDR3 coding sequence is TGCGCCAGCAGCTTGGCCCCCGACGGGCATACAGATACGCAGTATTTT. Protein sequence: CASSLAPDGHTDTQYF. The V and J genes are TRBV5-1 and TRBJ2-3; D ambiguous. This CDR3 is built from 16 residues. The germline CDR1 and CDR2 sequences are SGHRS and YFSETQ. V was clipped by 0 bases and J by 3 bases, with 14 bases between them.

The CDR3 sequence: CASSLSGQVSFF. The CDR3 DNA reads TGTGCCAGCAGCCTGTCGGGACAGGTCTCTTTCTTT. The chain uses TRBV7-9 and TRBJ1-1, with 8 nucleotides matching TRBD1. The CDR3 is 12 residues long. The germline V gene has CDR1 SEHNR and CDR2 FQNEAQ (reference sequence). V lost 5 bases, J lost 12 bases, and 8 bases stayed unmatched.

V and J are TRBV7-2 and TRBJ2-2; maybe TRBD1 (5 bases). Trimming pared 2 bases from V and 4 bases from J, leaving 17 bases between. The CDR3 spans 17 residues. The germline gives CDR1 SGHTA, CDR2 FQGNSA. CDR3 loop: CASSLSVVRAVTGELFF. Here the CDR3 DNA reads TGTGCCAGCAGCTTATCAGTAGTCAGGGCGGTCACCGGGGAGCTGTTTTTT.

The chain links TRBV29-1 to TRBJ2-3; D ambiguous. Germline CDR1 is SQVTM and CDR2 is ANQGSEA. This CDR3 contains 15 residues. Trimming stripped 2 bases from V and 0 bases from J, with 12 bases between. The CDR3 sequence is CSVERRQFSTDTQYF. The CDR3, as DNA: TGCAGCGTTGAAAGGCGGCAATTTAGCACAGATACGCAGTATTTT.

V is TRBV6-6 and J is TRBJ2-6, with TRBD2 as a possible D gene (5 bases). The V end lost 6 bases, the J end lost 4 bases, and 13 bases lay between the germline ends. This CDR3 has 15 residues. Germline V gives CDR1 MNHNY, CDR2 SVGAGI (reference sequence). Here the CDR3 DNA reads TGTGCCAGCAGCAGCGGCGGGCTCGGGGCCAACGTCCTGACTTTC. This codes for CASSSGGLGANVLTF.

The CDR3 loop is CATSGSNGPYSPLHF. The CDR3 DNA is TGTGCCACCAGCGGATCGAACGGGCCTTATTCACCCCTCCACTTT. The genes are TRBV15 and TRBJ1-6; D remains ambiguous. The germline CDR1 and CDR2 sequences are LNHNV and YYDKDF (reference sequence). V lost 5 bases, J lost 8 bases, and 16 bases lay in between. The CDR3 contains 15 residues.

The chain employs TRBV9 and TRBJ1-1; 7 bases fit TRBD1. The germline gives CDR1 SGDLS, CDR2 YYNGEE. This CDR3 contains 16 residues. V shed 0 bases, J shed 1 base, and the junction held 6 bases outside the gene matches. The CDR3 loop reads CASSVAQYRGNTEAFF. The CDR3, as DNA: TGTGCCAGCAGCGTAGCCCAGTACAGGGGGAACACTGAAGCTTTCTTT. Based on the CDR3 plus reference TRBV9 and TRBJ1-1, the full variable domain is DSGVTQTPKHLITATGQRVTLRCSPRSGDLSVYWYQQSLDQGLQFLIQYYNGEERAKGNILERFSAQQFPDLHSELNLSSLELGDSALYFCASSVAQYRGNTEAFFGQGTRLTVV.

The V gene is TRBV5-1, the J gene TRBJ2-1; the D gene is possibly TRBD2 (5 bases). Trimming removed 0 bases from V and 7 bases from J, with 14 bases in between. This CDR3 region has 15 residues. Germline lookup yields CDR1 SGHRS and CDR2 YFSETQ. CDR3 in amino acids: CASSLAPGKGNEQFF. The CDR3 nucleotides are TGCGCCAGCAGCTTGGCCCCGGGAAAAGGAAATGAGCAGTTCTTC.